The entry that follows covers one T cell receptor (beta chain) sequence. The CDR3 spans 15 residues. Germline-derived CDR1 and CDR2 are LNHNV and YYDKDF (reference sequence). V lost 0 bases and J lost 6, with 11 bases in between. Time point denoted: blood 2 weeks post-SBRT. Treatment meaning: 15 Gy SBRT to primary tumor, nephrectomy 4 weeks later. The sample belongs to a study of radiation and T cells in renal cell carcinoma. Study in general: Nephrectomy followed 15 Gy stereotactic body radiation by 4 weeks.

Profiled with immunoSEQ multiplex PCR; TCRdb holds only in-frame clones, not every one. Among about 120,000 clones listed, 80% to 90% were seen once. Sequenced material: blood, taken from a patient whose treatment included radiotherapy and nephrectomy. The V call is TRBV15, the J call TRBJ2-2; the D gene is possibly TRBD2 (5 bases). This clonotype was obtained from a woman aged 55-69 years with renal cell carcinoma. The CDR3 is CATSRDRFGAGELFF. The CDR3 nucleotides read TGTGCCACCAGCAGAGATCGATTCGGGGCCGGGGAGCTGTTTTTT.